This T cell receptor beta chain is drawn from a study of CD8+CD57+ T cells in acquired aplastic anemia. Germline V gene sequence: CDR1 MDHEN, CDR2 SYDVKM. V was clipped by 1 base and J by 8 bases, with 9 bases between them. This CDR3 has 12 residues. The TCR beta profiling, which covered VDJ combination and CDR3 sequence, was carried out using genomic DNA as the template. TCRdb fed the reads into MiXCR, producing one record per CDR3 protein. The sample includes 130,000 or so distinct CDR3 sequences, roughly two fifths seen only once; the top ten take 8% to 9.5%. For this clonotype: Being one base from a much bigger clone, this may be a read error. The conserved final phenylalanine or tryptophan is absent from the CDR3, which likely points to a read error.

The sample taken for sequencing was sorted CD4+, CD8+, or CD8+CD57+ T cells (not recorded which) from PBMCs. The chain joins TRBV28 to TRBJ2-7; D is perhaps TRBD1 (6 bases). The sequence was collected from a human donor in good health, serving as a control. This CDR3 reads CASSLFRDKQYL. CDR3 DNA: TGTGCCAGCAGTTTATTCCGGGACAAGCAGTACCTC.